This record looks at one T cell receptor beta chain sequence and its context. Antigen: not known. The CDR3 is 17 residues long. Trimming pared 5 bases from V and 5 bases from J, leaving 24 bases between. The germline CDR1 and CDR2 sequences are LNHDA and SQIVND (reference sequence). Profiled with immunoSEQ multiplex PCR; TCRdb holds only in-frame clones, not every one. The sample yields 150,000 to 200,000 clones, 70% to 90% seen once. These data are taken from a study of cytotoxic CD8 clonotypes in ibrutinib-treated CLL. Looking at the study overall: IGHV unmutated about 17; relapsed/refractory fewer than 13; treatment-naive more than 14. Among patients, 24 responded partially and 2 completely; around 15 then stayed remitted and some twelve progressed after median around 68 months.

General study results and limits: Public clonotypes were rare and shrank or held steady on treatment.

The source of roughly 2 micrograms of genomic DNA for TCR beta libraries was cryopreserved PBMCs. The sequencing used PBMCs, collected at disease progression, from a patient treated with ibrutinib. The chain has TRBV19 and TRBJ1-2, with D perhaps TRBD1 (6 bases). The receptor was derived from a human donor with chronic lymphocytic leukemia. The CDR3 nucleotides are TGTGCCAGTAGTCTAATCTCCTTAGGACAGATCATTTATGGCTACACCTTC. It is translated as CASSLISLGQIIYGYTF.